This entry features one T cell receptor (beta chain) sequence. Treatment: randomized to nivolumab then ipilimumab (arm A) or the reverse (arm B). Generated by immunoSEQ multiplex PCR, the TCRdb table keeps only in-frame clones and is missing some. The profile covers about 5,100 clones, with roughly 24% appearing a single time and 30% taken by the ten largest. The data belong to a study of sequential checkpoint blockade in melanoma. CDR1 and CDR2 from the germline V gene are LNHDA and SQIVND (reference sequence). CDR3 length: 14 amino acids. Trimming cost V 6 bases and J 2 bases; bases outside gene matches: 6.

The source is a human donor with melanoma. Sequenced material: tumor tissue (inferred from file names), taken from a patient given nivolumab and ipilimumab in sequence. V is TRBV19 and J is TRBJ1-2, with 7 nucleotides matching TRBD1. The CDR3 is CASSHGQANYGYTF. CDR3 nucleotide sequence: TGTGCCAGTAGCCATGGACAGGCAAACTATGGCTACACCTTC.